This T cell receptor (beta chain) was captured by sequencing in a study of shared clonotypes between healthy human individuals. Overall study: CD8 memory received one plate per donor, CD8 naive two, CD4 memory three and CD4 naive three.

The germline V and J ends were trimmed by 6 bases and 8 bases, with 10 bases remaining between them. The CDR3 consists of 12 residues. The germline CDR1 and CDR2 sequences are MNHEY and SVGAGI. Data came from immunoSEQ multiplex PCR; TCRdb stores just in-frame clones and leaves some out. In the table there are about 680,000 clones, 72% of which are singletons. From CD4+ cells came CD45RA+ naive and CD45RA-negative memory subsets. The chain has TRBV6-5 and TRBJ2-2; a possible D gene is TRBD1 (6 bases). The source is a woman in her 30s in good health. Material for sequencing was memory CD4+ T cells sorted from blood. Subset of the sample: CD45RA-negative fraction. The CDR3: CASRQGAGELFF. DNA of the CDR3: TGTGCCAGCAGACAGGGAGCTGGGGAGCTGTTTTTT.